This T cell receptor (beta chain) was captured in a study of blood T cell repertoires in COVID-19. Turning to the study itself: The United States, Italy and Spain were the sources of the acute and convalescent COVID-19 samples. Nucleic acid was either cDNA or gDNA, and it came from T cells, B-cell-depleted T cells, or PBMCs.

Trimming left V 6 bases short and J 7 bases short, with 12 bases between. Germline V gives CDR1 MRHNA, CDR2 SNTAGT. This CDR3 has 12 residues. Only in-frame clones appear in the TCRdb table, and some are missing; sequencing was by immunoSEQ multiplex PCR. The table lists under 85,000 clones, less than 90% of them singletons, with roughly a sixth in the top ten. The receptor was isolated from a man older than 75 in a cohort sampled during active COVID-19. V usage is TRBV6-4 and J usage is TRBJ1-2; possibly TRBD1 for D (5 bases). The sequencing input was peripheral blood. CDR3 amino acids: CASRTALGGYTF. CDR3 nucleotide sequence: TGTGCCAGCAGGACAGCTCTGGGTGGCTACACCTTC.